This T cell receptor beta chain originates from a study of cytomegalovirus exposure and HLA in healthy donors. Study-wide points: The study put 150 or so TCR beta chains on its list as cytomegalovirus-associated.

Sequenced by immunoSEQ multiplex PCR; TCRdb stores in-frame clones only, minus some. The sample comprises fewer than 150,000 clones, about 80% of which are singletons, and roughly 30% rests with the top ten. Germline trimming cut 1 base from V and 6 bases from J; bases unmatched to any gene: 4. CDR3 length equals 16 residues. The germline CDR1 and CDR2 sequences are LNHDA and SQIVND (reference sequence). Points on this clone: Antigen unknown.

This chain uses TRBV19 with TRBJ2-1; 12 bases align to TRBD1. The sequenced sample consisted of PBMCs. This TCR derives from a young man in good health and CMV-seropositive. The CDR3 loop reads CASSIGGTGGFNEQFF. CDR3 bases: TGTGCCAGTAGTATAGGCGGGACAGGGGGCTTCAATGAGCAGTTCTTC. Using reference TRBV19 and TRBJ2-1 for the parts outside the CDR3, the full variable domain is DGGITQSPKYLFRKEGQNVTLSCEQNLNHDAMYWYRQDPGQGLRLIYYSQIVNDFQKGDIAEGYSVSREKKESFPLTVTSAQKNPTAFYLCASSIGGTGGFNEQFFGPGTRLTVL.